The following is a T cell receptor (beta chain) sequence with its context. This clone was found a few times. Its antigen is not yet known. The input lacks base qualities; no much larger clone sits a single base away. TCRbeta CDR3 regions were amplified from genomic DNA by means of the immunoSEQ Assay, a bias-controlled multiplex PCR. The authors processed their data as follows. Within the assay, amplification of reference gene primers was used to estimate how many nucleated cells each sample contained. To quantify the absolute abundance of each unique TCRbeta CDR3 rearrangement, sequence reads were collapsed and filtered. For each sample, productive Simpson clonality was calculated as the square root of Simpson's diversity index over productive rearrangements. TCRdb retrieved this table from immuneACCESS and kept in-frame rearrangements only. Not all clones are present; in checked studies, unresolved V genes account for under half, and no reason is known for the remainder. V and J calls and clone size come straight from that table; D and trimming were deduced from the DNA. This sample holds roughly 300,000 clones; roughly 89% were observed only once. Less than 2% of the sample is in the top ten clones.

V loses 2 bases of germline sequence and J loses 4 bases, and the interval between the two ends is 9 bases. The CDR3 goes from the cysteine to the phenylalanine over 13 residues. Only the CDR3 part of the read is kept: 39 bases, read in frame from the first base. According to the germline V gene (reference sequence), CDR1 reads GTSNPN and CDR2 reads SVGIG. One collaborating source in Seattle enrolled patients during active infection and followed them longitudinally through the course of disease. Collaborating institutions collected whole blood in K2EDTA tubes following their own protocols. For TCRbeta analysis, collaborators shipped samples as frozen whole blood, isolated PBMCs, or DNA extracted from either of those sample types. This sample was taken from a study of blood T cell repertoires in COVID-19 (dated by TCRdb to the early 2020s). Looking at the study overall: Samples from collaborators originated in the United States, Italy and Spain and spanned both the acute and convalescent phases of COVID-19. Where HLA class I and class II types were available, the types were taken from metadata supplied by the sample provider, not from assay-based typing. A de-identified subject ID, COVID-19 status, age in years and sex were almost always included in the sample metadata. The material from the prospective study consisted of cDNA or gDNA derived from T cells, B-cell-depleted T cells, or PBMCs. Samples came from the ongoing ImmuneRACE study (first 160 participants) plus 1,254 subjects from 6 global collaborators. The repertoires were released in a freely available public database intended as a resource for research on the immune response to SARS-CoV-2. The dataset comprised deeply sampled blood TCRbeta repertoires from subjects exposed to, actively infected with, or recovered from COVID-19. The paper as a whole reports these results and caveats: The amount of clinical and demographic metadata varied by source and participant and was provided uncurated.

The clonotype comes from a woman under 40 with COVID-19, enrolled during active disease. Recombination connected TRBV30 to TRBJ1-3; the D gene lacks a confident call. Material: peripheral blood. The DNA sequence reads TGTGCCTGGAGTCGAGGGAACGGAAACACCATATATTTT. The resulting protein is CAWSRGNGNTIYF.